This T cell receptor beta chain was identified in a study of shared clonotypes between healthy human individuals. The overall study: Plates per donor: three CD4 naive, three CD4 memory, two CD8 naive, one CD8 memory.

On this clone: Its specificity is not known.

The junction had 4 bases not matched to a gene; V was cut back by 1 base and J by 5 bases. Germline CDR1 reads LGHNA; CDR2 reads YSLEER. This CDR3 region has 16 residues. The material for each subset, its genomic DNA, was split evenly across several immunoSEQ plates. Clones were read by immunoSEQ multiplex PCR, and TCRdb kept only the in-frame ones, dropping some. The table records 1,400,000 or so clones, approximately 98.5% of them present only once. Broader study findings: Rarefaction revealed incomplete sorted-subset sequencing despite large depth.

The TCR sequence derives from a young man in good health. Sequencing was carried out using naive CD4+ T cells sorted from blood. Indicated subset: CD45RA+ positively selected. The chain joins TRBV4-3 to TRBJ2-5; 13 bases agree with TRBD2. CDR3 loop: CASSQGLAGGGETQYF. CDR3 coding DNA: TGCGCCAGCAGCCAAGGACTAGCGGGAGGTGGGGAGACCCAGTACTTC.